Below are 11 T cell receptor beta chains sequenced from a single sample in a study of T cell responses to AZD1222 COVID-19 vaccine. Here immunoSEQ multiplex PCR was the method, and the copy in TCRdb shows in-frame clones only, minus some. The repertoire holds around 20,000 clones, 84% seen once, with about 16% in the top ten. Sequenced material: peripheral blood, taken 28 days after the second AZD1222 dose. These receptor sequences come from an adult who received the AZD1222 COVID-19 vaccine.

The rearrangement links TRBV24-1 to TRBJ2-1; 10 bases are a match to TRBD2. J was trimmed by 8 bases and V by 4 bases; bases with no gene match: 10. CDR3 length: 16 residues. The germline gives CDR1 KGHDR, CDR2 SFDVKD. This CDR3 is CATSDHSGRSWDEQFF. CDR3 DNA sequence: TGTGCCACCAGTGACCATAGCGGGAGGAGTTGGGATGAGCAGTTCTTC.

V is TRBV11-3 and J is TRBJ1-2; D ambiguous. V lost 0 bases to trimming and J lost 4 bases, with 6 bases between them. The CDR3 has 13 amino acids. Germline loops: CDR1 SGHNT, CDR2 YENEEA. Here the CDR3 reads CASSLDGVYGYTF. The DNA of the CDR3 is TGTGCCAGCAGCTTAGATGGAGTCTATGGCTACACCTTC.

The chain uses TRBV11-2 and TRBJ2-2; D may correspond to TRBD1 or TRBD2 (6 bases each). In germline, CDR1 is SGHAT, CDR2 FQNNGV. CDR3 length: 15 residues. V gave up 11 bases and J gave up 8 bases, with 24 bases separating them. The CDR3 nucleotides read TGTGCCTTCCCCCGCCGGGGGCATGCTTCAGGGGAGCTGTTTTTT. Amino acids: CAFPRRGHASGELFF.

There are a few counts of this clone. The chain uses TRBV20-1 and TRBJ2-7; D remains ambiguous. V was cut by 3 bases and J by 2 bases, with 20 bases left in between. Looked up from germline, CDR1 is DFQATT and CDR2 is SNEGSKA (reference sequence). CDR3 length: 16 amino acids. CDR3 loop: CSASDGGSLSPYEQYF. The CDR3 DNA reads TGCAGTGCTAGTGATGGCGGCTCACTTAGCCCCTACGAGCAGTACTTC.

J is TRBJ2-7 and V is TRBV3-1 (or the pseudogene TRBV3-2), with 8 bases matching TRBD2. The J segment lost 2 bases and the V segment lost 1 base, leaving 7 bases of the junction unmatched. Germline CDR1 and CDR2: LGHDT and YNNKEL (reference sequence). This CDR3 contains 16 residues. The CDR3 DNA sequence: TGTGCCAGCAGCCAAGTAACTAGCGGTTACCCCTACGAGCAGTACTTC. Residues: CASSQVTSGYPYEQYF.

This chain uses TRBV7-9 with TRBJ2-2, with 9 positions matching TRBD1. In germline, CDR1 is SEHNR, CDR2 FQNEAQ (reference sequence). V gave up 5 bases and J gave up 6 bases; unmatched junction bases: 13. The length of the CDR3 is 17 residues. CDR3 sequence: CASSGSLGQGIPGELFF. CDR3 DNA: TGTGCCAGCAGCGGTAGTCTCGGACAGGGGATCCCCGGGGAGCTGTTTTTT.

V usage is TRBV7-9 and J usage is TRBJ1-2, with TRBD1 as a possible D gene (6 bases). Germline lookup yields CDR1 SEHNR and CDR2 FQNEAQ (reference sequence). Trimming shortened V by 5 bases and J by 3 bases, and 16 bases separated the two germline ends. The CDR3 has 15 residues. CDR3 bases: TGTGCCAGCAGCCCACCGCAGGGGATAGACTATGGCTACACCTTC. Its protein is CASSPPQGIDYGYTF. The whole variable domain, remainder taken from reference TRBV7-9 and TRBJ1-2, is DTGVSQNPRHKITKRGQNVTFRCDPISEHNRLYWYRQTLGQGPEFLTYFQNEAQLEKSRLLSDRFSAERPKGSFSTLEIQRTEQGDSAMYLCASSPPQGIDYGYTFGSGTRLTVV.

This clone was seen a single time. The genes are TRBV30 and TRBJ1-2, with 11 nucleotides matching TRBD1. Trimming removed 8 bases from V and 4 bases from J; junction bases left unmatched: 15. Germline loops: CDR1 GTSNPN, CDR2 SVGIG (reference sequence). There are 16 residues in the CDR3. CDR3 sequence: CAVAGTGGYWVYGYTF. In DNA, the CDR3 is TGTGCCGTAGCCGGGACAGGGGGGTATTGGGTCTATGGCTACACCTTC.

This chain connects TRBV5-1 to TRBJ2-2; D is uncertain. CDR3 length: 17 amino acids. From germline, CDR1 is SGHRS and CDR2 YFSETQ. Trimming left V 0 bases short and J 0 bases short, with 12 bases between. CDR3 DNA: TGCGCCAGCAGCTTGGCCGCGGTTCCCTCGAACACCGGGGAGCTGTTTTTT. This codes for CASSLAAVPSNTGELFF.

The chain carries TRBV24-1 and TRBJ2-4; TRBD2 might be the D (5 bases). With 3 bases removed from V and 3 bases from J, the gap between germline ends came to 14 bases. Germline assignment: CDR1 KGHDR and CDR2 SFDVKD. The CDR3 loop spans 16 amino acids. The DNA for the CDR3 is TGTGCCACCAGTGATCCACTAGGGAACAGCAAAAACATTCAGTACTTC. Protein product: CATSDPLGNSKNIQYF.

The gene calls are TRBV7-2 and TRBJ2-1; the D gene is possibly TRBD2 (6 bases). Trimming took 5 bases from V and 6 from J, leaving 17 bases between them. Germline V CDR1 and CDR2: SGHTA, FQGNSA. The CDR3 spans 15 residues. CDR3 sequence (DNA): TGTGCCAGCAGCCCAAGGTCGCTAGCGAGCAATGAGCAGTTCTTC. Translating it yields CASSPRSLASNEQFF. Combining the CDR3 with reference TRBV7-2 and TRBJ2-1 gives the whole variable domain GAGVSQSPSNKVTEKGKDVELRCDPISGHTALYWYRQSLGQGLEFLIYFQGNSAPDKSGLPSDRFSAERTGGSVSTLTIQRTQQEDSAVYLCASSPRSLASNEQFFGPGTRLTVL.